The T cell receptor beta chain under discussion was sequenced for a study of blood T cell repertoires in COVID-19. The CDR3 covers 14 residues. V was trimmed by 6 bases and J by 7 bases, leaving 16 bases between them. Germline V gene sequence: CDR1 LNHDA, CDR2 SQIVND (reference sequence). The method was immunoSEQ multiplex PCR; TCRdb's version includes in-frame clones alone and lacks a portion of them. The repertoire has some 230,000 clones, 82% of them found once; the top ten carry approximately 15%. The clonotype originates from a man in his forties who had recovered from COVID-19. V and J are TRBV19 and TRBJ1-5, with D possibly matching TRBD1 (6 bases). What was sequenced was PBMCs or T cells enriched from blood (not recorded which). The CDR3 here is CASSVGGVRQPQHF. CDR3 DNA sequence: TGTGCCAGTAGCGTAGGGGGGGTCCGGCAGCCCCAGCATTTT.